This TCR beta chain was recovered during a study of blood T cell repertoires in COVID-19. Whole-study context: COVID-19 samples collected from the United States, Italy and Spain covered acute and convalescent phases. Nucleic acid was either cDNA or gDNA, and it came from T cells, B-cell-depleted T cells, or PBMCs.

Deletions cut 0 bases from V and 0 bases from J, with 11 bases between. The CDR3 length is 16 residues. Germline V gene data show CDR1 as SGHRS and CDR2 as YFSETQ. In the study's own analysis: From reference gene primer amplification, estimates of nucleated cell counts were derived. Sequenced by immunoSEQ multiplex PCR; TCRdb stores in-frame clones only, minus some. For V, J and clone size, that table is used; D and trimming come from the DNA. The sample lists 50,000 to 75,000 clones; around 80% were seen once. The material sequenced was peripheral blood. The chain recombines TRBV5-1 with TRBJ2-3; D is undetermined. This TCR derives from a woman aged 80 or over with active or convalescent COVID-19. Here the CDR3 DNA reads TGCGCCAGCAGCTTGGAAGGAGCCTCTAGCACAGATACGCAGTATTTT. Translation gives CASSLEGASSTDTQYF.